This is a list of T cell receptor beta chains from one sample in a study of blood T cell repertoires in COVID-19. Generated by immunoSEQ multiplex PCR, the TCRdb table keeps only in-frame clones and is missing some. This table holds about 250,000 clones, nearly 85% found once. Sequencing was performed on peripheral blood. The source of these receptors is a human donor in a cohort sampled during active COVID-19. Both conserved end residues are part of each CDR3.

j_gene,v_gene,CDR3aa
TRBJ2-3,TRBV4-1,CASSQIPKNTQYF
TRBJ2-1,TRBV5-1,CASSLQGYSYNEQFF
TRBJ2-2,TRBV5-1,CASRSPVGGGPLNTGELFF
TRBJ2-5,TRBV7-6,CASRDRGETQYF
TRBJ2-7,TRBV10-3,CASGLSPIQSYEQYF
TRBJ1-2,TRBV9,CASSVGQGVGYTF
TRBJ2-7,TRBV2,CASTQRGYEQYF
TRBJ1-6,TRBV30,CAWDRNNSPLHF
TRBJ2-5,TRBV24-1,CATSELAGGPGETQYF
TRBJ2-3,TRBV28,CASSLIKGTGNTDTQYF
TRBJ1-1,TRBV27,CASSPRTGIHRAFF
TRBJ2-7,TRBV7-2,CASSYSNYEQYF
TRBJ1-2,TRBV3-1/TRBV3-2,CASSQDRAANGYTF
TRBJ2-5,TRBV19,CASSSSGGVATFQETQYF
TRBJ2-1,TRBV6-5,CATYHVAGNNEQFF
TRBJ2-7,TRBV7-2,CASRTQGFGSYEQYF
TRBJ1-2,TRBV10-1,CASSDRPDYGYTF
TRBJ1-2,TRBV28,CASSLAYVGYTF
TRBJ2-1,TRBV18,CASSPGTGGHNEQFF
TRBJ2-3,TRBV28,CASRTSGRGGTDTQYF
TRBJ1-2,TRBV3-1/TRBV3-2,CASSLSQGTANYGYTF
TRBJ2-7,TRBV4-2,CASSQETGAYEQYF
TRBJ1-2,TRBV2,CASRTDRGLHGYTF
TRBJ1-1,TRBV28,CASINRGLITEAFF
TRBJ1-4,TRBV19,CASSPPTYPTNEKLFF
TRBJ2-7,TRBV30,CAWSYSYEQYF
TRBJ1-1,TRBV6-6,CASRNRGGFSTEAFF
TRBJ2-6,TRBV2,CASREAGTGANVLTF
TRBJ1-6,TRBV24-1,CATSDRADSPLHF
TRBJ1-6,TRBV7-9,CASSLGRTGVNSPLHF
TRBJ2-5,TRBV5-1,CASSALQGPQETQYF
TRBJ2-5,TRBV28,CASSLPSGSETQYF
TRBJ1-2,TRBV20-1,CSASVRQGDNHGYTF
TRBJ2-5,TRBV7-2,CASSRTGQRTTQYF
TRBJ2-5,TRBV2,CAGQGQIQETQYF
TRBJ1-1,TRBV6-5,CASSYSKRGLEAFF
TRBJ2-1,TRBV6-2/TRBV6-3,CASSFGGTYNEQFF
TRBJ2-1,TRBV7-2,CASSLEGGSYNEQFF
TRBJ1-1,TRBV18,CASSPQGANTEAFF
TRBJ1-2,TRBV5-1,CASSAQGASYGYTF
TRBJ2-1,TRBV9,CASSPRGTGDNEQFF
TRBJ2-3,TRBV9,CASSVAPGDTQYF
TRBJ1-1,TRBV19,CASSIAGQVNTEAFF
TRBJ2-3,TRBV2,CASSETDVLDTQYF
TRBJ2-7,TRBV24-1,CATSDGAKREGHEQYF
TRBJ2-7,TRBV18,CASSPRGIGDEQYF
TRBJ2-7,TRBV28,CASSYGGTSGSYEQYF
TRBJ1-1,TRBV5-1,CASSLEPRLHTEAFF